The table lists the clone carrying this TCR beta chain with a few counts. Its matching antigen is unknown. Germline V gives CDR1 SNHLY, CDR2 FYNNEI. Between the trimmed V and J ends, which lost 1 base and 8 bases, there was a span of 8 bases. CDR3 length: 13 residues. The data were produced by immunoSEQ multiplex PCR, yet TCRdb's version contains in-frame clones alone and is incomplete. The data hold tens of thousands of clones, with more than 80% observed a single time. The entry originates in a study of multiple sclerosis patients with progressive multifocal leukoencephalopathy. The time point was: time of PML onset. At PML onset, T3 blood samples were taken. Study results and caveats: Less diverse TRB repertoires were suggested in most PML patients. PML-onset expanded TRB clones were detectable before and during natalizumab therapy.

The gene calls are TRBV2 and TRBJ1-4; D remains ambiguous. This receptor was taken from a woman aged 25 to 39 with progressive multifocal leukoencephalopathy. The sample here was PBMCs, taken from a patient treated with natalizumab. The CDR3 loop reads CASSEVGREKLFF. The DNA for the CDR3 is TGTGCCAGCAGTGAAGTAGGGCGGGAAAAACTGTTTTTT.